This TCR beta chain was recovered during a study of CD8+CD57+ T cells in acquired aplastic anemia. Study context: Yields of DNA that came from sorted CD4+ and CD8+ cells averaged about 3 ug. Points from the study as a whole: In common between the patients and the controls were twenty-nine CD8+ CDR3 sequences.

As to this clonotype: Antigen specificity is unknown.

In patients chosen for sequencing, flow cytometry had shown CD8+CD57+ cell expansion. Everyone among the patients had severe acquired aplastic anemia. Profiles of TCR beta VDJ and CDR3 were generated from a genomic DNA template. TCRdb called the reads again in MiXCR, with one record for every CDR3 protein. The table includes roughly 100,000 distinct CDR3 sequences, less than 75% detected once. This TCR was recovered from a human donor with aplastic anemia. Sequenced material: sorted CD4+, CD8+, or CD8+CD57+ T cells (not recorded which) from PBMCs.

The CDR3, as DNA: TGTGCCAGCAGTTACTCTAGCGCCTCATCCTACGAGCAGTACTTC. This codes for CASSYSSASSYEQYF. This chain joins TRBV2 and TRBJ2-7; TRBD2 might be the D (6 bases). Between the trimmed V and J ends, which lost 5 bases and 1 base, there was a span of 15 bases. This CDR3 has 15 amino acids. The germline gives CDR1 SNHLY, CDR2 FYNNEI.